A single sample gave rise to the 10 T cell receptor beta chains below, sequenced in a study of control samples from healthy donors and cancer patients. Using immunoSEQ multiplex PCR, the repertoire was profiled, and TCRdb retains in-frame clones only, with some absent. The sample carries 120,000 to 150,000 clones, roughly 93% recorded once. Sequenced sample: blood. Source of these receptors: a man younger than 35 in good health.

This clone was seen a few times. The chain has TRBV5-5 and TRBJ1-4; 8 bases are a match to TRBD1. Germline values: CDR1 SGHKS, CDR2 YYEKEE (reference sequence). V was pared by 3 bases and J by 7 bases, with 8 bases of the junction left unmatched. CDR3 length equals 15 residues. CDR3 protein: CASSSRTGRFEKLFF. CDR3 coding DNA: TGTGCCAGCAGCTCTAGGACAGGGAGATTTGAAAAACTGTTTTTT.

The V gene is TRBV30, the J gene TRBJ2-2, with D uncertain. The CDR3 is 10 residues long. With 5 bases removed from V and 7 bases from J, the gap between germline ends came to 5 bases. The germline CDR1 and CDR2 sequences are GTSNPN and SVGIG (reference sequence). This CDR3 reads CAWDHGELFF. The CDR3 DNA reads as TGTGCCTGGGACCACGGGGAGCTGTTTTTT.

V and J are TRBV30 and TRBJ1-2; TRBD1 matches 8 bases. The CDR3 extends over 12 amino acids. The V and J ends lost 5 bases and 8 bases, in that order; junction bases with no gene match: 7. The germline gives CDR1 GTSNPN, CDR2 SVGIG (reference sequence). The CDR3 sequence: CAWWGTGAGYTF. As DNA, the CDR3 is TGTGCCTGGTGGGGGACAGGCGCCGGCTACACCTTC.

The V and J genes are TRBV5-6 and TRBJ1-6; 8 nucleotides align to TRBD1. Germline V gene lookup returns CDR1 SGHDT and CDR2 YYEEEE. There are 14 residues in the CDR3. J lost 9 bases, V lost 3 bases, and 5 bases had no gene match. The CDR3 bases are TGTGCCAGCAGCTCAGGGGGCCCTGGTTCACCCCTCCACTTT. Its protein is CASSSGGPGSPLHF. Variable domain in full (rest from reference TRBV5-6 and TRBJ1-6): DAGVTQSPTHLIKTRGQQVTLRCSPKSGHDTVSWYQQALGQGPQFIFQYYEEEERQRGNFPDRFSGHQFPNYSSELNVNALLLGDSALYLCASSSGGPGSPLHFGNGTRLTVT.

The CDR3 nucleotides read TGTGCCAGCAGTTTAGGCGGGGAATTTCTACCTGAAGCTTTCTTT. Translation: CASSLGGEFLPEAFF. The chain joins TRBV28 to TRBJ1-1; D unclear. The CDR3 length is 15 residues. With 2 bases removed from V and 6 bases from J, the gap between germline ends came to 16 bases. CDR1 MDHEN and CDR2 SYDVKM come from the germline V gene.

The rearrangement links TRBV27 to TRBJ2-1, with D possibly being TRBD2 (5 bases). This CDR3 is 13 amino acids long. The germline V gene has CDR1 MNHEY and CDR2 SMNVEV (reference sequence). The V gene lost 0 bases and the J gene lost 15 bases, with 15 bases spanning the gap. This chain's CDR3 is CASSLSWRTRGFF. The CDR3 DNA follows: TGTGCCAGCAGTTTATCGTGGAGGACCCGTGGGTTCTTC.

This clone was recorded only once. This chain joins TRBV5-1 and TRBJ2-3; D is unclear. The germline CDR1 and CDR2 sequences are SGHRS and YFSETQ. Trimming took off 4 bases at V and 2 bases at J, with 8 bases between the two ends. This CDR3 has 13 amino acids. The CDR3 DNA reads TGCGCCAGCAGCCCTGGGGACACAGATACGCAGTATTTT. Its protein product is CASSPGDTDTQYF.

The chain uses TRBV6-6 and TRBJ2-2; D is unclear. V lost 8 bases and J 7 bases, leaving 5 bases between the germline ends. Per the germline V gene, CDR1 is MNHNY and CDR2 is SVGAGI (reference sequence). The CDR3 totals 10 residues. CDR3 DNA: TGTGCCAGCTTCGGCGGGGAGCTGTTTTTT. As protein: CASFGGELFF.

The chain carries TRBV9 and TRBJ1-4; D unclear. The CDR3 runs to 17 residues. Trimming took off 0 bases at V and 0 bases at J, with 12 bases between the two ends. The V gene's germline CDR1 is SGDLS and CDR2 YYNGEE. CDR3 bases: TGTGCCAGCAGCGTAGCCGGCGGAAGTTCAACTAATGAAAAACTGTTTTTT. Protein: CASSVAGGSSTNEKLFF.

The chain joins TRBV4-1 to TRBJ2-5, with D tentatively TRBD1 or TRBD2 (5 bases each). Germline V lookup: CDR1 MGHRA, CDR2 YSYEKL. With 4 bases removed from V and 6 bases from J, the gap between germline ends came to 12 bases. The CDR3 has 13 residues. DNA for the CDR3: TGCGCCAGCAGCCCGGGACCGGAGCAGACCCAGTACTTC. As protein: CASSPGPEQTQYF.